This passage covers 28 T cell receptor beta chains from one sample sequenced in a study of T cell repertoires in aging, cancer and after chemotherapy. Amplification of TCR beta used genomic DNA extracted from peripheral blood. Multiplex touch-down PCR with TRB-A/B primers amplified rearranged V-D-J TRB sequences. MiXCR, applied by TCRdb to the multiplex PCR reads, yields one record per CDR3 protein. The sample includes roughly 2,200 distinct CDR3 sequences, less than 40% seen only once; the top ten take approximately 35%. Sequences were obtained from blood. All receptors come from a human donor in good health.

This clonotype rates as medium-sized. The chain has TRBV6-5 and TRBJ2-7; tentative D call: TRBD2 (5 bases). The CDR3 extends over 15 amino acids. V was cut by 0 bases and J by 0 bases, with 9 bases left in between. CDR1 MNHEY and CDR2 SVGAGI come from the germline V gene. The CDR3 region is CASSYSSGSSYEQYF. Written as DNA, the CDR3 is TGTGCCAGCAGTTACTCGAGCGGTAGCTCCTACGAGCAGTACTTC.

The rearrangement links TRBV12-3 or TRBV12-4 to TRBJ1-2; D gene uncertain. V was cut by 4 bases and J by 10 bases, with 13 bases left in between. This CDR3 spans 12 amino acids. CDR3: CASSSWVLDYTF. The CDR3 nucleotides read TGTGCCAGCAGTTCGTGGGTTTTGGACTACACCTTC.

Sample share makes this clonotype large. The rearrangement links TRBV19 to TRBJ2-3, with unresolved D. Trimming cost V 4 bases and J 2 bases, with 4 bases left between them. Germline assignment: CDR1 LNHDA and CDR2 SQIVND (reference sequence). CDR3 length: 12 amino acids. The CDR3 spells CASSTDTDTQYF. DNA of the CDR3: TGTGCCAGTAGTACGGACACAGATACGCAGTATTTT. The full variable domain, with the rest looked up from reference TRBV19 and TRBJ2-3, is DGGITQSPKYLFRKEGQNVTLSCEQNLNHDAMYWYRQDPGQGLRLIYYSQIVNDFQKGDIAEGYSVSREKKESFPLTVTSAQKNPTAFYLCASSTDTDTQYFGPGTRLTVL.

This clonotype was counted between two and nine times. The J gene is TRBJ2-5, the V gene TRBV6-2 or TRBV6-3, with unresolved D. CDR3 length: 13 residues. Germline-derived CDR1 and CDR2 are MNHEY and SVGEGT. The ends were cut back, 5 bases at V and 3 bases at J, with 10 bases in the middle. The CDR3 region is CASSLGRKETQYF. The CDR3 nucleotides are TGTGCCAGCAGTCTCGGACGGAAAGAGACCCAGTACTTC.

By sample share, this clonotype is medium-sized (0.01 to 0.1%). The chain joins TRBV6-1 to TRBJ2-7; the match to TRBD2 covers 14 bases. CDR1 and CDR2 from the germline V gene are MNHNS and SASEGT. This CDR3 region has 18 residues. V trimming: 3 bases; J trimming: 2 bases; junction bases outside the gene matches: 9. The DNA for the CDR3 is TGTGCCAGCAGTGAGGTCCCGGGACTAGCGGGAGCGACCTACGAGCAGTACTTC. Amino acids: CASSEVPGLAGATYEQYF.

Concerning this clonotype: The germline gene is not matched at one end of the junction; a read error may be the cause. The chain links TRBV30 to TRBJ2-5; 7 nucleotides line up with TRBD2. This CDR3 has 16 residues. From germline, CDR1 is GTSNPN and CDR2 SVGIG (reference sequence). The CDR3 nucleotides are TGTGCCTTGACACGGGGGGATGCAGGGAAGGGCTACGAGCAGTACTTT. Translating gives CALTRGDAGKGYEQYF.

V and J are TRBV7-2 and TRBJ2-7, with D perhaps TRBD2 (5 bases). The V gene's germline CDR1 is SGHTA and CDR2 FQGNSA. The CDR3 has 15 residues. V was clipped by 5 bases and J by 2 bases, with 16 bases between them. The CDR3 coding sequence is TGTGCCAGCAGCCCTATCCCCCCGGAGGCCTACGAGCAGTACTTC. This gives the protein CASSPIPPEAYEQYF.

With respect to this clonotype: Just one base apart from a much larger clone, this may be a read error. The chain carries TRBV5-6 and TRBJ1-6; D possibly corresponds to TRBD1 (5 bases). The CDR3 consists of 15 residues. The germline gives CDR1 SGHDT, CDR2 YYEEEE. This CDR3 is CASSLDGTIGSPPHF. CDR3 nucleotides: TGTGCCAGCAGCTTGGATGGGACTATTGGTTCACCCCCCCACTTT.

CDR3 sequence (DNA): TGTGCCAGCAGTTACGAGGGGTACACCGGGGAGCTGTTTTTT. It yields the protein CASSYEGYTGELFF. J is TRBJ2-2 and V is TRBV12-3 or TRBV12-4; D may match TRBD1 or TRBD2 (5 bases each). The CDR3 length is 14 residues. Trimming removed 4 bases at V and 3 bases at J, with 9 bases between.

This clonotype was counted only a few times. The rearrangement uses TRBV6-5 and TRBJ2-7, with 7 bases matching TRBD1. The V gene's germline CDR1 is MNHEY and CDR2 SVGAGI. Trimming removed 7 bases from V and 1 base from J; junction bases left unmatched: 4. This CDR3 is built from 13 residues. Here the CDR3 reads CASMTGWSYEQYF. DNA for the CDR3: TGTGCCAGCATGACAGGGTGGTCCTACGAGCAGTACTTC.

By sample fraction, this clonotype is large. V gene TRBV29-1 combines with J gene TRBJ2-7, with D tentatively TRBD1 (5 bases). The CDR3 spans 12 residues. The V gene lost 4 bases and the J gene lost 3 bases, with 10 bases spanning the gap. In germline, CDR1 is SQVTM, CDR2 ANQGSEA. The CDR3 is CSVVVGHYEQYF. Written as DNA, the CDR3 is TGCAGCGTTGTAGTGGGGCACTACGAGCAGTACTTC.

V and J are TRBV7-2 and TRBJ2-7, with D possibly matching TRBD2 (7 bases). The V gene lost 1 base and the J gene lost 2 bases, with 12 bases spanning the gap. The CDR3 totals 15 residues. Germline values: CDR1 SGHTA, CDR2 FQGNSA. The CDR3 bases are TGTGCCAGCAGCTTAGATGGGGGGGGGCCCTACGAGCAGTACTTC. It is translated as CASSLDGGGPYEQYF.

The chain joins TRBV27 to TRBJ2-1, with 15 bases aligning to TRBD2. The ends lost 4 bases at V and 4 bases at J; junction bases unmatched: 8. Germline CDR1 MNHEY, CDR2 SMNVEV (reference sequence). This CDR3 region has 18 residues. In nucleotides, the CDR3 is TGTGCCAGCAGTTCTGGACTAGCGGGAGGGCTCAAGTACAATGAGCAGTTCTTC. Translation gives CASSSGLAGGLKYNEQFF.

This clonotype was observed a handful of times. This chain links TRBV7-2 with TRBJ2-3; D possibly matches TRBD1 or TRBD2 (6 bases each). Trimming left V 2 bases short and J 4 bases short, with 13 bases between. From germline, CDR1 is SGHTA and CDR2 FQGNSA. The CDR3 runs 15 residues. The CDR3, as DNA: TGTGCCAGCAGCTTAACTCGGGGGCTCGCAGATACGCAGTATTTT. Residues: CASSLTRGLADTQYF.

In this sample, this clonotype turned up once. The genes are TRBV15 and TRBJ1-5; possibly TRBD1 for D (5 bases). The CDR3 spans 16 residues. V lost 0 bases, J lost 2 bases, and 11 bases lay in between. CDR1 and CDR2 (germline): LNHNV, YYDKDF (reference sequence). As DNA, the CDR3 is TGTGCCACCAGCAGAGATTACAGGTCCGGCAATCAGCCCCAGCATTTT. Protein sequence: CATSRDYRSGNQPQHF.

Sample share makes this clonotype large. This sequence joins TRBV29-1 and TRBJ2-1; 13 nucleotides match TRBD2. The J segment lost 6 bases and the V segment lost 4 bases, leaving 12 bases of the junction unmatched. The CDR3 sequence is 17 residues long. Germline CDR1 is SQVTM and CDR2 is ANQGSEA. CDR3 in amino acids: CSVVGLAGPSASNEQFF. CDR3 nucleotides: TGCAGCGTTGTGGGACTAGCGGGACCCTCTGCTAGCAATGAGCAGTTCTTC.

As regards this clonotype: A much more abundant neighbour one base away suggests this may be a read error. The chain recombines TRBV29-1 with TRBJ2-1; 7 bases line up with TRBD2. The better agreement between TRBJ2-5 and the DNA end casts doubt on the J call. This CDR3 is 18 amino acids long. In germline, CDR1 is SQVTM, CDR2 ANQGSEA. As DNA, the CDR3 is TGCAGCGTTGAAGATCCTGTACTATCGGGAGGCTTCCAAGAGACCCAGTACTTC. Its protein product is CSVEDPVLSGGFQETQYF.

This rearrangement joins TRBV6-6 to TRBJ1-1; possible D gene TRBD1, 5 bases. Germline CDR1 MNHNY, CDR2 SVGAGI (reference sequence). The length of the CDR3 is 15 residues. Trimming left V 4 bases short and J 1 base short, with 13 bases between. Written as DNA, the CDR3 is TGTGCCAGCAGTTCTATCGGGGGAGGGAACACTGAAGCTTTCTTT. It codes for CASSSIGGGNTEAFF.

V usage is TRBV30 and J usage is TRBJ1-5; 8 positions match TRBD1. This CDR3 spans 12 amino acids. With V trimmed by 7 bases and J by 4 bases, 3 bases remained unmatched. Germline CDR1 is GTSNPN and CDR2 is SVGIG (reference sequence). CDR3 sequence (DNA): TGTGCCTTTGACAGGGGAAATCAGCCCCAGCATTTT. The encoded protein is CAFDRGNQPQHF.

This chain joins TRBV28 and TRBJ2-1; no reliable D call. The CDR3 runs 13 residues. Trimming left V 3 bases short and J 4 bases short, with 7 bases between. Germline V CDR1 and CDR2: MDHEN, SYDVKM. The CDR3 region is CASSLGSYNEQFF. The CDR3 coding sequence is TGTGCCAGCAGTTTGGGCAGTTACAATGAGCAGTTCTTC.

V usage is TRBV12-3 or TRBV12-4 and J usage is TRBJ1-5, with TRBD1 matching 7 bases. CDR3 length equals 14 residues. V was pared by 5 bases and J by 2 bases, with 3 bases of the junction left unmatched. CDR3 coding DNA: TGTGCCAGCAGTCGAGACAGGGGCAATCAGCCCCAGCATTTT. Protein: CASSRDRGNQPQHF.

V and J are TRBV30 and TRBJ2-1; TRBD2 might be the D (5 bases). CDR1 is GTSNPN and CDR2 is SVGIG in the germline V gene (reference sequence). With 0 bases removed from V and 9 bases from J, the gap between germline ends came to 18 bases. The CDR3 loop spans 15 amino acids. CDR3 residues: CAWSVRGARILEQFF. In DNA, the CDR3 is TGTGCCTGGAGTGTACGGGGAGCACGCATCCTTGAGCAGTTCTTC.

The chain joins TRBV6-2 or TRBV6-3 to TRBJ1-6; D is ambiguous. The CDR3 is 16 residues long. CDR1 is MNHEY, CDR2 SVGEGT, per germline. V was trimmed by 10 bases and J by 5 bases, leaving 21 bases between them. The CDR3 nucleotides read TGTGCCACCTCATCAGCCGGGCGCAGAGATAATTCACCCCTCCACTTT. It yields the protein CATSSAGRRDNSPLHF.

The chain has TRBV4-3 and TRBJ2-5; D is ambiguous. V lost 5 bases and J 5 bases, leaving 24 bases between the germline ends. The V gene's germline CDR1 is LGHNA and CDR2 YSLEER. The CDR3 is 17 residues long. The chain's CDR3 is CASSSQFTQTRAETQYF. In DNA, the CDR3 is TGCGCCAGCAGCTCCCAATTTACACAGACCCGGGCGGAGACCCAGTACTTC.

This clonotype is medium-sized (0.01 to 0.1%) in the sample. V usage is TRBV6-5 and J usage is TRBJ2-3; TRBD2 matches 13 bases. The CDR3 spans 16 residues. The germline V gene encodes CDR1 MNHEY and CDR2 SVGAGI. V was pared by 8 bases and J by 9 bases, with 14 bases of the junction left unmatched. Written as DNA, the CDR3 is TGTGCCAGCGGCTTCCCCACTAGCGGGAGGGGAGAGACGCAGTATTTT. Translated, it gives CASGFPTSGRGETQYF.

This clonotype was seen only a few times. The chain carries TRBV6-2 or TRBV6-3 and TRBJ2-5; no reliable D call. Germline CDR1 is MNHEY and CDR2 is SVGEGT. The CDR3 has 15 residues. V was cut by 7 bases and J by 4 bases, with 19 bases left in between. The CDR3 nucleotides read TGTGCCAGCACCTCCGCCATGATTTCGCTAGAGACCCAGTACTTC. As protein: CASTSAMISLETQYF.

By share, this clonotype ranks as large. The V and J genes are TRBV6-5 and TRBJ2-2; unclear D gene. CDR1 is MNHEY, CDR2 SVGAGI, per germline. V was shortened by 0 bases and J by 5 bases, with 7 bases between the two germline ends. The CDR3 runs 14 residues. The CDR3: CASSYSASTGELFF. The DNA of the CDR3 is TGTGCCAGCAGTTACTCGGCCTCAACCGGGGAGCTGTTTTTT.

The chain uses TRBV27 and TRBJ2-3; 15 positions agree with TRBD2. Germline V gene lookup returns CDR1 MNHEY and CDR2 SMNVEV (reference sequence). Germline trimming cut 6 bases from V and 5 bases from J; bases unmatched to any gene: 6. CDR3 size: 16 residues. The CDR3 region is CASRLRTSGRGDTQYF. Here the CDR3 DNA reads TGTGCCAGCAGACTAAGGACTAGCGGGAGGGGAGATACGCAGTATTTT.